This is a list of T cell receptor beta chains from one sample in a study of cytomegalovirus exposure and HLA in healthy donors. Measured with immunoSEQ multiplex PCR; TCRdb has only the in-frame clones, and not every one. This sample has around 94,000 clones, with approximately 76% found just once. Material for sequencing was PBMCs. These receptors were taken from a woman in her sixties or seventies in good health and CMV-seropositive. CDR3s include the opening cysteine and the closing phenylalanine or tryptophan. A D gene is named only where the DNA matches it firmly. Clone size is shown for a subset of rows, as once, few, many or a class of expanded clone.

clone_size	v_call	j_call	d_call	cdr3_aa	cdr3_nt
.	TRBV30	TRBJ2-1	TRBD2	CAWHSGLAGEARFF	TGTGCCTGGCACTCCGGTCTAGCGGGGGAGGCGCGATTCTTC
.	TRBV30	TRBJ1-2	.	CAWSPGPGYTF	TGTGCCTGGAGCCCAGGTCCGGGCTACACCTTC
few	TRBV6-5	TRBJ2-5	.	CASSSGYETQYF	TGTGCCAGCAGTTCGGGATACGAGACCCAGTACTTC
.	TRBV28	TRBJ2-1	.	CASSSRGSSYNEQFF	TGTGCCAGCAGTTCAAGAGGGAGCTCCTACAATGAGCAGTTCTTC
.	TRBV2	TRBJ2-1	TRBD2	CASSEAVLAGAMQFF	TGTGCCAGCAGTGAAGCAGTACTAGCGGGAGCTATGCAGTTCTTC
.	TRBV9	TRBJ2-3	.	CASSVDPGSLIGSDTQYF	TGTGCCAGCAGCGTAGACCCCGGGAGTTTAATAGGGTCAGATACGCAGTATTTT
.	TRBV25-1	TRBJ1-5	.	CASSQRYSNQPQHF	TGTGCCAGCAGTCAGCGATATAGCAATCAGCCCCAGCATTTT
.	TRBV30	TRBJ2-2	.	CAWSVRSGELFF	TGTGCCTGGAGTGTTAGATCCGGGGAGCTGTTTTTT
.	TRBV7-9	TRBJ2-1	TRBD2	CASSLTAGGYEQFF	TGTGCCAGCAGCTTAACAGCGGGAGGCTATGAGCAGTTCTTC
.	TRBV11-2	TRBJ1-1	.	CASSLAAGLNTEAFF	TGTGCCAGCAGCTTAGCGGCAGGCCTGAACACTGAAGCTTTCTTT
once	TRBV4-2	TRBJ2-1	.	CASSQEVGTEQFF	TGTGCCAGCAGCCAAGAAGTGGGCACTGAGCAGTTCTTC
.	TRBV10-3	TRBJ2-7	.	CAISESPSSYEQYF	TGTGCCATCAGTGAGTCCCCTAGCTCCTACGAGCAGTACTTC
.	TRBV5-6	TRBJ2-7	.	CASSPSGYEQYF	TGTGCCAGCAGCCCGAGCGGCTACGAGCAGTACTTC
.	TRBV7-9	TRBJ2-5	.	CSSSPYQETQYF	TGTTCCAGCAGCCCCTACCAAGAGACCCAGTACTTC
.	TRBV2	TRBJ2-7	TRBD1	CASSRDRAYEQYF	TGTGCCAGCAGCCGGGACAGGGCGTACGAGCAGTACTTC
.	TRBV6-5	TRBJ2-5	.	CASSQKRETQYF	TGTGCCAGCAGCCAAAAACGGGAGACCCAGTACTTC
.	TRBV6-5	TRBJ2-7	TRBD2	CASKTSGLREQYF	TGTGCCAGCAAGACTAGCGGGCTGCGCGAGCAGTACTTC
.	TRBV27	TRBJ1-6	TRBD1	CASSLSPQGISNSPLHF	TGTGCCAGCAGTTTAAGTCCACAGGGGATCTCTAATTCACCCCTCCACTTT
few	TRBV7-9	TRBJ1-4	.	CASSLGTVETEKLFF	TGTGCCAGCAGCTTAGGGACAGTCGAAACCGAAAAACTGTTTTTT
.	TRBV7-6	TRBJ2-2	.	CASSFHTGELFF	TGTGCCAGCAGCTTTCATACCGGGGAGCTGTTTTTT
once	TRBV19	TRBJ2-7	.	CASSVVGSADYEQYF	TGTGCCAGTAGTGTGGTGGGGAGCGCGGACTACGAGCAGTACTTC
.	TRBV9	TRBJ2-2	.	CASSVASSYAGELFF	TGTGCCAGCAGCGTAGCTAGCAGTTACGCCGGGGAGCTGTTTTTT
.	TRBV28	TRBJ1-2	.	CASSKRTVDANYGYTF	TGTGCCAGCAGTAAAAGGACAGTAGATGCTAACTATGGCTACACCTTC
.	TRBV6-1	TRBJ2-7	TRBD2	CASSGTSGEVTYEQYF	TGTGCCAGCAGTGGGACTAGCGGGGAAGTAACCTACGAGCAGTACTTC
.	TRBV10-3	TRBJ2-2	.	CAIGGHPNTGELFF	TGTGCCATCGGCGGACATCCGAACACCGGGGAGCTGTTTTTT
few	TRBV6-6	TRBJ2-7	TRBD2	CASSYNGGRAREQYF	TGTGCCAGCAGTTATAACGGCGGGAGGGCCCGCGAGCAGTACTTC
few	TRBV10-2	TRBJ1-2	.	CASSEVGGAANYGYTF	TGCGCCAGCAGTGAAGTAGGAGGGGCAGCTAACTATGGCTACACCTTC
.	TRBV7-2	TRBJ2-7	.	CASSRSRNEQYF	TGTGCCAGCAGCCGGAGCCGAAACGAGCAGTACTTC
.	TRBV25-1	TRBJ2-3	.	CASSESGRTDTQYF	TGTGCCAGCAGTGAATCAGGGAGGACAGATACGCAGTATTTT
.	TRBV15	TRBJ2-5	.	CATSRDRETQYF	TGTGCCACCAGCAGAGATCGAGAGACCCAGTACTTC
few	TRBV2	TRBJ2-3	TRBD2	CASGGTSGPRDTQYF	TGTGCCAGCGGAGGGACTAGCGGACCAAGGGATACGCAGTATTTT
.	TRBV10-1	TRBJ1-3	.	CASSEAISGNTIYF	TGCGCCAGCAGTGAGGCGATCTCTGGAAACACCATATATTTT
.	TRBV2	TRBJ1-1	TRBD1	CASNLDRVTEAFF	TGTGCCAGCAACCTGGACAGGGTTACTGAAGCTTTCTTT
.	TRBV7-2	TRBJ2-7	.	CASSLMSGEIYEQYF	TGTGCCAGCAGCTTAATGTCGGGGGAAATCTACGAGCAGTACTTC
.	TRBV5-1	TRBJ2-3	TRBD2	CASSFGTSDPDTQYF	TGCGCCAGCAGCTTTGGAACTAGCGACCCAGATACGCAGTATTTT
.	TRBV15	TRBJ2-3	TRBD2	CATSALLATYTTSTDTQYF	TGTGCCACCAGCGCCTTACTAGCGACCTACACTACTAGCACAGATACGCAGTATTTT
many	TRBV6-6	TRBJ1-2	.	CASSQTGNYGYTF	TGTGCCAGCAGTCAAACAGGGAACTATGGCTACACCTTC
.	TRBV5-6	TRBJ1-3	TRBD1	CASTRQGAGNTIYF	TGTGCCAGTACACGACAGGGGGCTGGAAACACCATATATTTT
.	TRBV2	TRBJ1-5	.	CASSSRSGSNQPQHF	TGTGCCAGCAGTTCCCGCTCAGGTAGCAATCAGCCCCAGCATTTT
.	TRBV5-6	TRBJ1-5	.	CASSRQGGQPQHF	TGTGCCAGCAGCAGACAAGGGGGTCAGCCCCAGCATTTT
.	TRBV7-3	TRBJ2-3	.	CASSFVRSDTQYF	TGTGCCAGCAGCTTCGTCAGATCAGATACGCAGTATTTT